A selection of T cell receptor beta chains follows, all from one sample in a study of T cell changes during pregnancy in multiple sclerosis. Data came from immunoSEQ multiplex PCR; TCRdb stores just in-frame clones and leaves some out. The sample lists roughly 28,000 clones, under 95% occurring once. The input for sequencing was CD8+ T cells from peripheral blood mononuclear cells, taken before pregnancy. These receptor sequences come from a female donor with multiple sclerosis, enrolled in a pregnancy study. Each CDR3 is given with its conserved first and last residue. The D gene is left open where the match is weak. The size field is filled for only some rows; it gives once, few, many or a size class.

>NA|TRBV27|once|TRBJ1-2
CASSLSGGYGYTF
>TRBD2|TRBV14|NA|TRBJ2-5
CASSQGLGETQYF
>TRBD1|TRBV5-1|NA|TRBJ1-4
CASSLAPTGIGEKLFF
>NA|TRBV7-9|NA|TRBJ2-1
CASSLLAAPYNEQFF
>TRBD1|TRBV15|NA|TRBJ2-3
CATSRPQGAGTDTQYF
>NA|TRBV2|NA|TRBJ2-7
CASSNPRGDGTYEQYF
>NA|TRBV5-1|NA|TRBJ2-5
CASSYWTAAQETQYF
>NA|TRBV7-2|NA|TRBJ2-3
CASSFPVGATDTQYF
>TRBD1|TRBV30|NA|TRBJ1-1
CAWSVWDRNTEAFF
>TRBD1|TRBV27|NA|TRBJ2-1
CASSLPTGRLRNNEQFF
>NA|TRBV7-9|NA|TRBJ2-5
CASSFYLRDQAAQYF
>TRBD1|TRBV6-5|NA|TRBJ1-1
CASSLTEGAPEAFF
>TRBD2|TRBV7-9|NA|TRBJ2-1
CASSPRVIAGVPYNEQFF
>NA|TRBV15|NA|TRBJ2-7
CATSRDLGRGEQYF
>NA|TRBV4-1|NA|TRBJ1-4
CASSQLGLSEKLFF
>TRBD2|TRBV27|once|TRBJ2-7
CASSLLTSGRDEQYF
>NA|TRBV19|NA|TRBJ1-5
CASSMRGNQPQHF
>TRBD1|TRBV28|once|TRBJ2-7
CASTPRDRVYEQYF
>NA|TRBV7-6|NA|TRBJ2-3
CASSLAGGRDTQYF
>NA|TRBV7-9|NA|TRBJ2-2
CASSPSGAGELFF
>TRBD2|TRBV7-6|NA|TRBJ2-1
CASSLFDSGSPHEQFF
>NA|TRBV13|few|TRBJ1-1
CASSLGQAFF
>NA|TRBV27|NA|TRBJ2-1
CASGEAEGPYNEQFF
>NA|TRBV14|NA|TRBJ2-1
CASSRIPTRSYNEQFF
>NA|TRBV9|once|TRBJ1-1
CASSVGGETEAFF
>TRBD2|TRBV11-1|NA|TRBJ2-1
CASSDLRSGAYNEQFF
>NA|TRBV27|NA|TRBJ2-1
CASSLSGYGYNEQFF
>TRBD1|TRBV4-3|NA|TRBJ2-3
CASSQMQGQAEPDTQYF
>NA|TRBV6-5|NA|TRBJ1-1
CASSLQGWSTEAFF
>NA|TRBV5-6|NA|TRBJ1-5
CASSIALGPQHF
>TRBD2|TRBV9|NA|TRBJ2-4
CASSIGTSGRRDIQYF
>NA|TRBV19|NA|TRBJ1-4
CASSIGARGGEKLFF
>TRBD2|TRBV11-2|NA|TRBJ2-4
CASSSTSGSYRIAKNIQYF
>NA|TRBV6-1|NA|TRBJ1-5
CASTNSRGGNQPQHF
>NA|TRBV7-9|few|TRBJ1-1
CASSTTLMNTEAFF
>NA|TRBV6-5|NA|TRBJ1-1
CASRSGVVETEAFF
>NA|TRBV7-2|NA|TRBJ2-7
CASSLALSWEQYF
>NA|TRBV6-5|NA|TRBJ2-5
CASSLSTSAQETQYF
>NA|TRBV19|once|TRBJ1-1
CASSPKAYAENTEAFF
>TRBD1|TRBV5-6|NA|NA
CASSLDRGLSYEQYF
>NA|TRBV7-2|NA|TRBJ2-3
CASSSPTSVGDTQYF